This T cell receptor beta chain was retrieved from a study of cytomegalovirus exposure and HLA in healthy donors. Use of 60 Vbeta and 13 Jbeta primers characterized the PCR. TCRdb keeps only in-frame clones here, not all; method: immunoSEQ multiplex PCR. The repertoire has 150,000 to 200,000 clones, roughly 80% of them found once; the top ten carry 1.7%. Study-level results: V- and J-gene trimming in TCR beta was tied to a missense DCLRE1C variant by an analysis performed later.

The junction had 7 bases not matched to a gene; V was cut back by 4 bases and J by 3 bases. The CDR3 has 15 amino acids. Germline CDR1 reads LNHDA; CDR2 reads SQIVND (reference sequence). About this clone: Its specificity is not known.

The source is a woman under 30 in good health and CMV-seronegative. This sequence joins TRBV19 and TRBJ2-7; TRBD2 matches 9 bases. Sequencing was performed on PBMCs. The DNA of the CDR3 is TGTGCCAGTAGTAGGCTAGCGGGAACCGGCTACGAGCAGTACTTC. It encodes CASSRLAGTGYEQYF.